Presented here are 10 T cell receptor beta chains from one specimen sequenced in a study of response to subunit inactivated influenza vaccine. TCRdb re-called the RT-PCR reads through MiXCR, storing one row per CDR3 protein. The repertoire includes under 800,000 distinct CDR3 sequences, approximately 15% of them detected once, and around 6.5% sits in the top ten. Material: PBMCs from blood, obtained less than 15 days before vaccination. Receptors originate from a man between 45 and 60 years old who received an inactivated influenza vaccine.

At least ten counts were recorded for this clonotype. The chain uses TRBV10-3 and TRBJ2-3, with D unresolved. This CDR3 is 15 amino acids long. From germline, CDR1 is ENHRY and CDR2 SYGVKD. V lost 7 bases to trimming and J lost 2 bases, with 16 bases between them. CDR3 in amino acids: CAITQTSASTDTQYF. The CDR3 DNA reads TGTGCCATCACCCAAACTTCGGCTTCCACAGATACGCAGTATTTT.

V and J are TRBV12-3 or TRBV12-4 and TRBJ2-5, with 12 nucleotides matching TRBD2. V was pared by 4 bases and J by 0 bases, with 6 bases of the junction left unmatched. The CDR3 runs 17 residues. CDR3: CASSYFRTSGDQETQYF. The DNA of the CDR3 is TGTGCCAGCAGTTACTTCAGGACTAGCGGGGACCAAGAGACCCAGTACTTC.

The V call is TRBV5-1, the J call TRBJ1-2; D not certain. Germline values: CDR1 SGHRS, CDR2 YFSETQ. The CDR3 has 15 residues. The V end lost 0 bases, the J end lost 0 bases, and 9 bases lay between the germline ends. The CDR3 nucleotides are TGCGCCAGCAGCTTGGGAGGGTCTGCTAACTATGGCTACACCTTC. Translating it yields CASSLGGSANYGYTF.

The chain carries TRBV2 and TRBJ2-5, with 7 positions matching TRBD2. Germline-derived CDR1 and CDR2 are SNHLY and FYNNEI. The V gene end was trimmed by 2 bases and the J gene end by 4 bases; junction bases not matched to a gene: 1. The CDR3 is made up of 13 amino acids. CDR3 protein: CASSERGRETQYF. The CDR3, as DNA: TGTGCCAGCAGTGAACGCGGGAGAGAGACCCAGTACTTC.

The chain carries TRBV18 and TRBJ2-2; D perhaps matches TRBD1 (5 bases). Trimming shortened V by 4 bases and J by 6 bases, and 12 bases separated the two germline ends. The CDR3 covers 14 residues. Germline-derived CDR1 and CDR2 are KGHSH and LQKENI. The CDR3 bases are TGTGCCAGCTCACACAGGTCGATTGCCGGGGAGCTGTTTTTT. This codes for CASSHRSIAGELFF.

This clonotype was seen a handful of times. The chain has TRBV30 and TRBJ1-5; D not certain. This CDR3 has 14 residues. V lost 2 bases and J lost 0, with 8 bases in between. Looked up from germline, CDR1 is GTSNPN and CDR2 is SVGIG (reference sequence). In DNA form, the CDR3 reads TGTGCCTGGAGTTACAAGGGTAGCAATCAGCCCCAGCATTTT. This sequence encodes CAWSYKGSNQPQHF.

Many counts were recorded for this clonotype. This chain's CDR3 is CASSSRGRGADTQYF. CDR3 in DNA: TGTGCCAGCAGCTCCCGAGGGCGGGGTGCAGATACGCAGTATTTT. The V gene is TRBV7-9, the J gene TRBJ2-3, with TRBD2 as a possible D gene (6 bases). The CDR3 spans 15 residues. V was clipped by 4 bases and J by 4 bases, with 15 bases between them. Germline CDR1 reads SEHNR; CDR2 reads FQNEAQ (reference sequence).

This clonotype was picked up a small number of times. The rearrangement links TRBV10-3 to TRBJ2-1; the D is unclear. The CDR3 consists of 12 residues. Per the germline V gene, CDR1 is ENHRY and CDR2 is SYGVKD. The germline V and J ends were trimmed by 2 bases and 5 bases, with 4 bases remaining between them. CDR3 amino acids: CAISEQNNEQFF. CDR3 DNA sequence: TGTGCCATCAGTGAGCAGAACAATGAGCAGTTCTTC.

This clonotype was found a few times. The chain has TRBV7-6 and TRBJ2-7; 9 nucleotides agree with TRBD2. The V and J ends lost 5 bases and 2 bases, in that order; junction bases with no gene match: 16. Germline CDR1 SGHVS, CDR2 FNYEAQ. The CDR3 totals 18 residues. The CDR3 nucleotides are TGTGCCAGCAGCCCCGGGATAGCGGGAGTTCTAAACCCCTACGAGCAGTACTTC. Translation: CASSPGIAGVLNPYEQYF.

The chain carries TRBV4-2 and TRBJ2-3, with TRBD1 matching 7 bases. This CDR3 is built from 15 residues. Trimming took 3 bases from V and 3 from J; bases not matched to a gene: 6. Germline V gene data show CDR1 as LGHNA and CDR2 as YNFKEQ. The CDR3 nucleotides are TGTGCCAGCAGCCACGGAACAGGGGAAACAGATACGCAGTATTTT. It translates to CASSHGTGETDTQYF.